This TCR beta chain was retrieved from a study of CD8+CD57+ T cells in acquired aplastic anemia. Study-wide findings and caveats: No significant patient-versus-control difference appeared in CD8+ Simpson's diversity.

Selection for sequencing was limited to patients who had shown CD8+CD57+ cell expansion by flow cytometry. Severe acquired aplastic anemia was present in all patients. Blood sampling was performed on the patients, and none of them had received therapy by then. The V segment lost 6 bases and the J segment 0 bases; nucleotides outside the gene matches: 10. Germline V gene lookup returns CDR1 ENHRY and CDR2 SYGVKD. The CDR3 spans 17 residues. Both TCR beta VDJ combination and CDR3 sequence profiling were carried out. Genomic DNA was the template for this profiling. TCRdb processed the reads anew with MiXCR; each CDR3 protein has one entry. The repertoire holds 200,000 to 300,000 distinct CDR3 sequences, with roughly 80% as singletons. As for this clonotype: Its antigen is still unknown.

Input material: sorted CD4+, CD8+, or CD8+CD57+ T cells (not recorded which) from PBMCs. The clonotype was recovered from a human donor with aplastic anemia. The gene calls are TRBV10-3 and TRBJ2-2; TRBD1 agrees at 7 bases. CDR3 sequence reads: CAISLQWTGPNTGELFF. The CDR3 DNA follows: TGTGCCATCAGCCTTCAATGGACAGGCCCGAACACCGGGGAGCTGTTTTTT.